This T cell receptor beta chain was identified during a study of shared clonotypes between healthy human individuals. Study background: Aged between 18 and 49, the donors were a couple of women and three men. Overall study results and limits: Sequencing depth was predicted to influence how clonotypes are shared among donors.

Unsorted PBMC contributed approximately 0.3 ug DNA, around 30,000 T cell genomes, to each replicate PCR. Methods used by the authors: Without quality scores, immunoSEQ junctional reads could not be filtered like full-length reads. Here immunoSEQ multiplex PCR was the method, and the copy in TCRdb shows in-frame clones only, minus some. V, J and clone size were drawn from that table, and D and trimming were deduced from the DNA. The sample carries roughly 480,000 clones, approximately 79% recorded once. This clone was observed many times. The antigen is not known. Germline CDR1 is SGHAT and CDR2 is FQNNGV. The trim removed 4 bases at V and 0 bases at J, leaving 2 bases unmatched. The CDR3 extends over 15 amino acids.

Source material: PBMCs. This chain joins TRBV11-2 and TRBJ1-1; 10 positions match TRBD1. The TCR originated in a woman aged 35 to 49 in good health. Some clones in this sample may be carry-over from other donors' samples. In DNA, the CDR3 is TGTGCCAGCAGCTCGACAGGGGGCATGAACACTGAAGCTTTCTTT. This encodes CASSSTGGMNTEAFF.